Included here is one T cell receptor (beta chain) sequence, with context. This sample was included in a study of blood T cell repertoires in COVID-19. Across the whole study: Samples came from the United States, Italy and Spain, spanning acute and convalescent COVID-19. Nucleic acid was either cDNA or gDNA, and it came from T cells, B-cell-depleted T cells, or PBMCs.

The CDR3 sequence is 15 residues long. CDR1 and CDR2 (germline): SGHNT, YENEEA. V was clipped by 5 bases and J by 3 bases; unmatched bases: 6. In the original analysis: Reference gene primer amplification gave estimated nucleated cell counts. Here immunoSEQ multiplex PCR was the method, and the copy in TCRdb shows in-frame clones only, minus some. That table supplies the V and J calls and clone size; D and trimming were determined from the DNA. The sample has approximately 96,000 clones; 90% are singletons. The specimen sequenced was peripheral blood. The rearrangement links TRBV11-3 to TRBJ1-1, with 10 bases matching TRBD1. The sequence was obtained from a man aged 55 to 70 with acute or convalescent COVID-19. The CDR3, as DNA: TGTGCCAGCAGCCTAACCGGGACAGGGGACACTGAAGCTTTCTTT. This codes for CASSLTGTGDTEAFF.